Shown below are 10 T cell receptor beta chains from a single sample sequenced in a study of T cell responses to AZD1222 COVID-19 vaccine. Clones were read by immunoSEQ multiplex PCR, and TCRdb kept only the in-frame ones, dropping some. The table shows under 150,000 clones, with 75% to 90% occurring only once. The specimen comprised peripheral blood, sampled 28 days after the second AZD1222 dose. These receptors were collected from an adult who received the AZD1222 COVID-19 vaccine.

The J gene is TRBJ1-4, the V gene TRBV7-8; D ambiguous. V was shortened by 5 bases and J by 7 bases, with 14 bases between the two germline ends. The length of the CDR3 is 14 residues. Germline V gene sequence: CDR1 SGHVS, CDR2 FQNEAQ. CDR3 bases: TGTGCCAGCAGCCGGAGCCGGTCACTTGAAAAACTGTTTTTT. Amino acid sequence: CASSRSRSLEKLFF.

This sequence joins TRBV30 and TRBJ1-5; possibly TRBD1 for D (6 bases). CDR3 size: 15 residues. V dropped 3 bases and J dropped 6 bases, with 18 bases sitting between them. In germline, CDR1 is GTSNPN, CDR2 SVGIG (reference sequence). CDR3 in DNA: TGTGCCTGGAGCGAGGCAGGGGTCTCTACTCAGCCCCAGCATTTT. As protein: CAWSEAGVSTQPQHF. Supplemented by reference TRBV30 and TRBJ1-5, the full variable domain reads SQTIHQWPATLVQPVGSPLSLECTVEGTSNPNLYWYRQAAGRGLQLLFYSVGIGQISSEVPQNLSASRPQDRQFILSSKKLLLSDSGFYLCAWSEAGVSTQPQHFGDGTRLSIL.

This rearrangement joins TRBV5-1 to TRBJ2-7, with unresolved D. The germline V gene has CDR1 SGHRS and CDR2 YFSETQ. The V end lost 0 bases, the J end lost 0 bases, and 4 bases lay between the germline ends. The CDR3 totals 13 residues. CDR3 nucleotide sequence: TGCGCCAGCAGCTTGGGAGCCTCCTACGAGCAGTACTTC. Amino acids: CASSLGASYEQYF.

Here the CDR3 reads CATSGLGIPYEQYF. DNA of the CDR3: TGTGCCACCAGTGGTCTAGGTATCCCCTACGAGCAGTACTTC. The rearrangement uses TRBV24-1 and TRBJ2-7; D is unresolved. The CDR3 covers 14 residues. V lost 5 bases and J lost 2, with 12 bases in between. Germline V gives CDR1 KGHDR, CDR2 SFDVKD.

V and J are TRBV7-2 and TRBJ1-4; no firm D call. This CDR3 is built from 15 residues. The germline V gene encodes CDR1 SGHTA and CDR2 FQGNSA. Trimming removed 5 bases from V and 0 bases from J, with 10 bases in between. For the CDR3, the DNA is TGTGCCAGCAGCCTCGACTTTGCAACTAATGAAAAACTGTTTTTT. It translates to CASSLDFATNEKLFF.

The J gene is TRBJ2-7, the V gene TRBV6-2 or TRBV6-3; D possibly corresponds to TRBD1 (5 bases). V was pared by 1 base and J by 3 bases, with 13 bases between. In germline, CDR1 is MNHEY, CDR2 SVGEGT. The CDR3 covers 15 residues. Here the CDR3 DNA reads TGTGCCAGCAGTTACTTTCAGGGTGGGTTCTACGAGCAGTACTTC. It translates to CASSYFQGGFYEQYF.

The CDR3 DNA reads as TGTGCCAGCAGCTTAGGGGGGGCGGGAGGTGTTAATGAGCAGTTCTTC. Protein: CASSLGGAGGVNEQFF. The chain carries TRBV7-2 and TRBJ2-1; TRBD2 matches at 8 bases. This CDR3 is built from 16 residues. The germline CDR1 and CDR2 sequences are SGHTA and FQGNSA. The trim removed 1 base at V and 7 bases at J, leaving 9 bases unmatched.

V and J are TRBV6-2 or TRBV6-3 and TRBJ2-7, with D perhaps matching TRBD2 (6 bases). The V end lost 2 bases, the J end lost 2 bases, and 22 bases lay between the germline ends. The CDR3 runs to 18 residues. The germline gives CDR1 MNHEY, CDR2 SVGEGT. The chain's CDR3 is CASSYLGGRTGAPYEQYF. CDR3 nucleotides: TGTGCCAGCAGTTACCTGGGAGGTAGGACGGGAGCCCCCTACGAGCAGTACTTC.

J is TRBJ2-7 and V is TRBV7-3; TRBD1 might be the D (5 bases). The CDR3 has 15 amino acids. V shed 5 bases and J shed 0 bases, with 14 bases lying between them. Germline loops: CDR1 SGHTA, CDR2 FQGTGA. The CDR3 spells CASSPEPGNSYEQYF. CDR3 DNA sequence: TGTGCCAGCAGCCCCGAGCCAGGGAACTCCTACGAGCAGTACTTC. The variable domain in full, with the rest retrieved from reference TRBV7-3 and TRBJ2-7, is GAGVSQTPSNKVTEKGKYVELRCDPISGHTALYWYRQSLGQGPEFLIYFQGTGAADDSGLPNDRFFAVRPEGSVSTLKIQRTERGDSAVYLCASSPEPGNSYEQYFGPGTRLTVT.

The rearrangement uses TRBV7-8 and TRBJ2-7, with D unclear. The V end lost 5 bases, the J end lost 2 bases, and 13 bases lay between the germline ends. The CDR3 runs to 14 residues. CDR1 and CDR2 (germline): SGHVS, FQNEAQ. CDR3 protein: CASSQMRRAYEQYV. CDR3 sequence (DNA): TGTGCCAGCAGCCAGATGAGACGGGCCTACGAGCAGTACGTC.